The 12 T cell receptor beta chains below were found in one sample sequenced in a study of T cell repertoires in cytomegalovirus infection. TCRdb reprocessed the reads via MiXCR and lists one record per CDR3 protein. The sample holds 740,000 or so distinct CDR3 sequences, roughly 36% seen once. Sequencing was performed on PBMCs. The receptors were sampled from a human donor in good health (CMV status not recorded). Some clones in this sample may be carry-over from other donors' samples.

The chain employs TRBV6-6 and TRBJ2-7, with TRBD1 matching over 9 bases. V dropped 7 bases and J dropped 1; count of bases not matched to a gene: 11. The CDR3 totals 16 residues. The germline gives CDR1 MNHNY, CDR2 SVGAGI (reference sequence). The CDR3 sequence: CASTFAGTGISYEQYF. The CDR3 DNA follows: TGTGCCAGCACGTTCGCCGGGACAGGGATATCCTACGAGCAGTACTTC.

This clonotype occurred once. The chain links TRBV14 to TRBJ2-7; unclear D gene. This CDR3 is 11 amino acids long. V lost 3 bases and J 6 bases, leaving 6 bases between the germline ends. Per germline, CDR1 SGHDN and CDR2 FVKESK. The CDR3 sequence is CASSHFGEQYF. For the CDR3, the DNA is TGTGCCAGCAGCCATTTTGGCGAGCAGTACTTC.

This clonotype was picked up many times. The rearrangement joins TRBV6-5 to TRBJ1-4; possibly TRBD1 for D (6 bases). With 3 bases removed from V and 14 bases from J, the gap between germline ends came to 22 bases. This CDR3 is 15 amino acids long. Germline assignment: CDR1 MNHEY and CDR2 SVGAGI. The CDR3 DNA follows: TGTGCCAGCAGTTATCGGTCCGCAGAGACAGGTCTTCTGTTTTTT. It encodes CASSYRSAETGLLFF.

This clonotype came up a few times. The V and J genes are TRBV19 and TRBJ2-3; 8 bases match TRBD2. The CDR3 consists of 15 residues. CDR1 and CDR2 from the germline V gene are LNHDA and SQIVND (reference sequence). Trimming at V came to 4 bases and at J to 2 bases, leaving 5 bases not matched to a gene. In DNA form, the CDR3 reads TGTGCCAGTAGTACCCGGACTAGCAACACAGATACGCAGTATTTT. The encoded protein is CASSTRTSNTDTQYF. Complete variable domain (other parts from reference TRBV19 and TRBJ2-3): DGGITQSPKYLFRKEGQNVTLSCEQNLNHDAMYWYRQDPGQGLRLIYYSQIVNDFQKGDIAEGYSVSREKKESFPLTVTSAQKNPTAFYLCASSTRTSNTDTQYFGPGTRLTVL.

Concerning this clonotype itself: A single base separates this from a much larger clone, so it may be a read error. The V gene is TRBV27, the J gene TRBJ2-2; tentative D call: TRBD2 (5 bases). The CDR3 consists of 13 residues. Per germline, CDR1 MNHEY and CDR2 SMNVEV (reference sequence). Trimming stripped 2 bases from V and 6 bases from J, with 7 bases between. The CDR3 is CASSLEGPGELFF. DNA of the CDR3: TGTGCCAGCAGTTTAGAGGGCCCCGGGGAGCTGTTTTTT.

This sequence joins TRBV7-9 and TRBJ2-5, with D unclear. The CDR3 is 12 residues long. Germline CDR1 reads SEHNR; CDR2 reads FQNEAQ (reference sequence). V lost 2 bases to trimming and J lost 3 bases, with 4 bases between them. CDR3 DNA: TGTGCCAGCAGCTTAACGAAAGAGACCCAGTACTTC. As protein: CASSLTKETQYF.

J is TRBJ2-1 and V is TRBV10-3, with a possible D match to TRBD2 (5 bases). Trimming shortened V by 7 bases and J by 2 bases, and 12 bases separated the two germline ends. This CDR3 region has 14 residues. Germline CDR1 is ENHRY and CDR2 is SYGVKD. The CDR3 nucleotides read TGTGCCATCAACGGGGAGAGAGCCTACAATGAGCAGTTCTTC. As protein: CAINGERAYNEQFF.

The V gene is TRBV5-1, the J gene TRBJ1-1; 8 positions agree with TRBD1. Per germline, CDR1 SGHRS and CDR2 YFSETQ. Trimming took 5 bases from V and 0 from J; bases not matched to a gene: 3. The CDR3 length is 14 residues. This CDR3 is CASRIQGVNTEAFF. CDR3 DNA sequence: TGCGCCAGCAGAATACAGGGGGTGAACACTGAAGCTTTCTTT. Supplemented by reference TRBV5-1 and TRBJ1-1, the full variable domain reads KAGVTQTPRYLIKTRGQQVTLSCSPISGHRSVSWYQQTPGQGLQFLFEYFSETQRNKGNFPGRFSGRQFSNSRSEMNVSTLELGDSALYLCASRIQGVNTEAFFGQGTRLTVV.

This clonotype was counted many times. CDR3 loop: CASSLSDRDNEQFF. The CDR3 DNA reads as TGCGCCAGCAGCCTGAGTGACAGGGACAATGAGCAGTTCTTC. This sequence joins TRBV4-1 and TRBJ2-1; the match to TRBD1 covers 7 bases. The CDR3 consists of 14 residues. Germline V gene data show CDR1 as MGHRA and CDR2 as YSYEKL. The J segment lost 5 bases and the V segment lost 4 bases, leaving 5 bases of the junction unmatched.

The chain has TRBV19 and TRBJ2-3; the match to TRBD2 covers 8 bases. CDR3 size: 18 residues. V trimming: 3 bases; J trimming: 0 bases; junction bases outside the gene matches: 11. The germline V gene has CDR1 LNHDA and CDR2 SQIVND (reference sequence). The CDR3 DNA follows: TGTGCCAGTAGTATGCCGCGTTCCGGGACTAGGAGCACAGATACGCAGTATTTT. Translated, it gives CASSMPRSGTRSTDTQYF.

This clonotype has just a few counts. The chain uses TRBV6-5 and TRBJ2-7, with 7 positions matching TRBD2. Trimming at V came to 5 bases and at J to 2 bases, leaving 12 bases not matched to a gene. The germline CDR1 and CDR2 sequences are MNHEY and SVGAGI. The CDR3 consists of 16 residues. The CDR3 region is CASSPPGGRDTYEQYF. In DNA, the CDR3 is TGTGCCAGCAGTCCCCCGGGCGGGAGAGACACCTACGAGCAGTACTTC.

This clonotype was counted at least ten times. In nucleotides, the CDR3 is TGTGCCAGCAGCTTCATCCGAGGACAGAGGAACACTGAAGCTTTCTTT. This sequence encodes CASSFIRGQRNTEAFF. The rearrangement uses TRBV7-9 and TRBJ1-1; a weak D match, TRBD1 (6 bases). In germline, CDR1 is SEHNR, CDR2 FQNEAQ (reference sequence). The CDR3 has 16 residues. Deletions cut 3 bases from V and 1 base from J, with 15 bases between.